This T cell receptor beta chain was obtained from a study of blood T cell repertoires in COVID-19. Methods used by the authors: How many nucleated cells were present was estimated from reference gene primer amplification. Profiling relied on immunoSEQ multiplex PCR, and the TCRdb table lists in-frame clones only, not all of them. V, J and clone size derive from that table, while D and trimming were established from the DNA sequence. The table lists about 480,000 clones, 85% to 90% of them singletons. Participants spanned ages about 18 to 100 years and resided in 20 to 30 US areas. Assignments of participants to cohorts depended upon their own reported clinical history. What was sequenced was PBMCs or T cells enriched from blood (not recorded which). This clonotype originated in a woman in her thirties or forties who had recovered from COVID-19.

The CDR3 DNA reads as TGTGCCAGCAGCCAAGCTGGCGGGATCTACGAGCAGTACTTC. This sequence encodes CASSQAGGIYEQYF. The genes are TRBV3-1 (or the pseudogene TRBV3-2) and TRBJ2-7, with a weak D call TRBD2 (6 bases). There are 14 residues in the CDR3. V dropped 1 base and J dropped 3 bases, with 10 bases sitting between them. CDR1 and CDR2 (germline): LGHDT, YNNKEL (reference sequence).